The sequence of this TCR beta chain was determined in a study of Graves' ophthalmopathy and Graves' hyperthyroidism. Worth noting for this clonotype: No antigen is known for it.

Points from the study as a whole: Most clonotypes expanded in thyroid above 0.001 frequency were present in blood too.

V gave up 7 bases and J gave up 4 bases, with 17 bases separating them. Germline lookup yields CDR1 SGDLS and CDR2 YYNGEE. The CDR3 contains 14 residues. TCR beta CDR3 regions were amplified from RNA transcripts. RT-PCR in the first round used HTBI primers; a second-round multiplex PCR followed. TCRdb reprocessed the multiplex PCR reads via MiXCR and lists one record per CDR3 protein. The top ten hold 8.5% to 14% of the sample, which has more than 1,000,000 distinct CDR3 sequences, 35% to 40% seen once. V is TRBV9 and J is TRBJ1-2; TRBD1 might be the D (6 bases). This TCR came from an adult man with Graves' hyperthyroidism. The sample comprised peripheral blood or thyroid tissue (not recorded which). CDR3 DNA sequence: TGTGCCAGCCGACGGGGGGCAGCGGGCTATGGCTACACCTTC. Protein sequence: CASRRGAAGYGYTF.